This T cell receptor beta chain comes out of a study of PD-1 and CTLA-4 blockade in melanoma. The data were produced by immunoSEQ multiplex PCR, yet TCRdb's version contains in-frame clones alone and is incomplete. The table records 32,000 or so clones, roughly 91% of them present only once. The source was CD8+ T cells from peripheral blood, collected before anti-PD-1 treatment. The TCR sequence derives from a human donor with melanoma.

CDR3: CASSPGGEQYF. CDR3 bases: TGTGCCAGCAGCCCGGGGGGCGAGCAGTACTTC. The chain has TRBV28 and TRBJ2-7; 7 nucleotides align to TRBD2. CDR1 MDHEN and CDR2 SYDVKM come from the germline V gene. CDR3 length: 11 amino acids. Losses at the gene ends were 6 bases for V and 6 bases for J; bases not matched to a gene: 2.